This is a list of T cell receptor beta chains from one sample in a study of blood T cells in healthy people across ages. TCRdb used MiXCR to reprocess the 5' RACE reads, holding one entry per CDR3 protein. The table shows some 1,800,000 distinct CDR3 sequences, with about 39% occurring only once. Input material: blood. Source of these receptors: a human donor in good health. Both conserved end residues are part of each CDR3. D genes are given only for firm matches. The size field is filled for only some rows; it gives once, few, many or a size class.

V gene,clone size,J gene,D gene,CDR3 DNA,CDR3 protein
TRBV5-6,few,TRBJ1-2,.,TGTGCCAGCGGAATAGGAGGGGACTATGGCTACACCTTC,CASGIGGDYGYTF
TRBV5-1,.,TRBJ2-4,.,TGCGCCAGCAGCCCGTTCGGACTGGGGTTCATTCAGTACTTC,CASSPFGLGFIQYF
TRBV12-3/TRBV12-4,few,TRBJ1-5,.,TGTGCCAGCAGCGAACAGAGATCAAGCAATCAGCCCCAGCATTTT,CASSEQRSSNQPQHF
TRBV4-3,.,TRBJ2-7,.,TGCGCCAGCAGCCAGGGTGGCAGCACCTACGAGCAGTACTTC,CASSQGGSTYEQYF
TRBV11-3,few,TRBJ1-1,TRBD1,TGTGCCAGCGGGACAGGGGGTATGAACACTGAAGCTTTCTTT,CASGTGGMNTEAFF
TRBV7-3,.,TRBJ1-6,TRBD1,TGTGCCAGCAGCTCGGGACAGGGTCTCGGTTCACCCCTCCACTTT,CASSSGQGLGSPLHF
TRBV6-5,few,TRBJ1-2,.,TGTGCCAGCACTCCATCCTTGGGGGGCTATGGCTACACCTTC,CASTPSLGGYGYTF
TRBV7-2,few,TRBJ2-5,TRBD2,TGTGCCAGCAGCCCGTCGCGGGGGGTCCAAGAGACCCAGTACTTC,CASSPSRGVQETQYF
TRBV9,.,TRBJ1-4,.,TGTGCCAGCAGCGTAACTCCGGGACATGGAGAAAAACTGTTTTTT,CASSVTPGHGEKLFF
TRBV28,.,TRBJ2-3,.,TGTGCCAGCTCGACACCCATAGGGGCAGATACGCAGTATTTT,CASSTPIGADTQYF
TRBV9,.,TRBJ1-2,TRBD1,TGTGCCAGCAGCGTAGCCGGGACAGGGGGCGACTATGGCTACACCTTC,CASSVAGTGGDYGYTF
TRBV5-1,many,TRBJ2-7,.,TGCGCCAGCAGCTTGGGGCAGGGAATCACCTACGAGCAGTACTTC,CASSLGQGITYEQYF
TRBV5-1,.,TRBJ2-1,TRBD2,TGCGCCAGCAGCTTGGTACGCGGGAGCGGGAAATACAATGAGCAGTTCTTC,CASSLVRGSGKYNEQFF
TRBV25-1,many,TRBJ2-7,.,TGTGCCAGCAGTGCCTACGAGCAGTACTTC,CASSAYEQYF
TRBV4-3,few,TRBJ2-1,TRBD2,TGCGCCAGCAGCCAAGACCCCGTGGGACTAGCGGGGAATGAGCAGTTCTTC,CASSQDPVGLAGNEQFF
TRBV11-2,few,TRBJ2-6,.,TGTGCCAGCAGCTTTCAGGGGGGGTCTGGGGCCAACGTCCTGACTTTC,CASSFQGGSGANVLTF
TRBV3-1,.,TRBJ2-7,TRBD2,TGTGCCAGCAGCCAAGAACGCGGAGCGGGGGCCCCCTACGAGCAGTACTTC,CASSQERGAGAPYEQYF
TRBV12-3/TRBV12-4,.,TRBJ1-2,.,TGTGCCAGCAACGCCAGGGGTACTCATGGCTACACCTTC,CASNARGTHGYTF
TRBV12-3/TRBV12-4,few,TRBJ2-1,.,TGTGCCAGCAGCAAATATGGGGGCGACTTCGGTAATGAGCAGTTCTTC,CASSKYGGDFGNEQFF